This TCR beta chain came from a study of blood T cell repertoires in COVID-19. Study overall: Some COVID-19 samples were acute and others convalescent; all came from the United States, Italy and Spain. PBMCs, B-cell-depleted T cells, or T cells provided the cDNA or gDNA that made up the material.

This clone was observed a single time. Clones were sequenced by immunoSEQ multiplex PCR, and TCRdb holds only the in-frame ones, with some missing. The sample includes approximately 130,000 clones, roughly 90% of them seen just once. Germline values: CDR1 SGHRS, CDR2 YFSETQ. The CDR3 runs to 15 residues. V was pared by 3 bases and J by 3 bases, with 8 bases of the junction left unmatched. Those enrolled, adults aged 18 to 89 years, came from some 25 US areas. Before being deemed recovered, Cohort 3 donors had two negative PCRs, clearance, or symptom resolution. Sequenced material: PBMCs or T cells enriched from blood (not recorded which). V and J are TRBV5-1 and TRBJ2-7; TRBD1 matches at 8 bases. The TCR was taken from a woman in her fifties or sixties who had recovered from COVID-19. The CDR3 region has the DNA TGCGCCAGCAGCTCATCCGGGACAGGCATCTACGAGCAGTACTTC. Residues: CASSSSGTGIYEQYF.